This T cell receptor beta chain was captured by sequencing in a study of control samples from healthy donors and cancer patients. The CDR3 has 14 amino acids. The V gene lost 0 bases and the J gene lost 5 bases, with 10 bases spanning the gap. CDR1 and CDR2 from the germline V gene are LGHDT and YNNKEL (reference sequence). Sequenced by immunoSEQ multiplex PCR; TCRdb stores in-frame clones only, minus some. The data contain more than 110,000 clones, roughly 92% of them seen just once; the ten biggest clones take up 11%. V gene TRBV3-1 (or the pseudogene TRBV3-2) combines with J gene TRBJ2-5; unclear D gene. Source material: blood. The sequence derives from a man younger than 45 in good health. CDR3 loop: CASSQDPVVETQYF. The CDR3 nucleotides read TGTGCCAGCAGCCAAGATCCTGTTGTGGAGACCCAGTACTTC.